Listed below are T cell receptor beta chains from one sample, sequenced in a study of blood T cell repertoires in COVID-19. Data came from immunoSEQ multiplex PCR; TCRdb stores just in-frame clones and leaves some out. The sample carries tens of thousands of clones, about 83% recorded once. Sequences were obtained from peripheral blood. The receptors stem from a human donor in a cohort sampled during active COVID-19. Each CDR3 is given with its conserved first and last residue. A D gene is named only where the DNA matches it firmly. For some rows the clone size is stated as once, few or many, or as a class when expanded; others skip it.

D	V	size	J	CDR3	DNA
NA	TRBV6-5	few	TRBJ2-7	CASSWQNYEQYF	TGTGCCAGCAGTTGGCAAAACTACGAGCAGTACTTC
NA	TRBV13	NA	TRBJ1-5	CASSQRGLGPNQPQHF	TGTGCCAGCAGCCAAAGGGGTCTGGGCCCGAATCAGCCCCAGCATTTT
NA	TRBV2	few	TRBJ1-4	CASSEDLGKLFF	TGTGCCAGCAGTGAAGATCTGGGCAAACTGTTTTTT
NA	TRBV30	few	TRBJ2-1	CAWRDSSYNEQFF	TGTGCCTGGAGGGACAGTAGCTACAATGAGCAGTTCTTC
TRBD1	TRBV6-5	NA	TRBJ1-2	CASSYSNNRGRRGYTF	TGTGCCAGCAGTTACTCGAACAACAGGGGGCGACGTGGCTACACCTTC
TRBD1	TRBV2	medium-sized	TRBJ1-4	CASSSGTGSKKLFF	TGTGCCAGCTCCTCCGGGACAGGGTCGAAAAAACTGTTTTTT
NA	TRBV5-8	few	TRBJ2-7	CASSYRSGEQYF	TGTGCCAGCAGCTATCGGTCGGGAGAGCAGTACTTC
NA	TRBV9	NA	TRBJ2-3	CASSVTPGRGQDTQYF	TGTGCCAGCAGCGTGACCCCGGGCCGGGGACAAGATACGCAGTATTTT
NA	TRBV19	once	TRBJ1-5	CASNPGVDQPQHF	TGTGCCAGTAATCCGGGGGTAGATCAGCCCCAGCATTTT
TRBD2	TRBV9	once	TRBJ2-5	CASSAASGGTNQETQYF	TGTGCCAGCAGCGCGGCTAGCGGGGGGACCAATCAAGAGACCCAGTACTTC
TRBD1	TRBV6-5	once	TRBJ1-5	CASRAGTGPQPQHF	TGTGCCAGCAGGGCCGGGACAGGCCCCCAGCCCCAGCATTTT
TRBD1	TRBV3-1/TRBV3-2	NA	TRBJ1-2	CASSQDMTGGGGYTF	TGTGCCAGCAGCCAAGATATGACAGGGGGAGGCGGCTACACCTTC
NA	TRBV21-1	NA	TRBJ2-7	CASSKGLYEQYF	TGTGCCAGCAGCAAGGGGCTCTACGAGCAGTACTTC
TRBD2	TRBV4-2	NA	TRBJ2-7	CASSQPGGAAREQYF	TGTGCCAGCAGCCAACCCGGGGGGGCGGCCCGCGAGCAGTACTTC
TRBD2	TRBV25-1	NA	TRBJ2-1	CASSPLTSGSGYEQFF	TGTGCCAGCAGCCCCCTAACTAGCGGGAGTGGGTATGAGCAGTTCTTC
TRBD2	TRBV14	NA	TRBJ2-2	CASSFLAAPEGGELFF	TGTGCCAGCAGTTTCCTAGCGGCGCCGGAGGGCGGGGAGCTGTTTTTT
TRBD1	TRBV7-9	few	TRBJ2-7	CASSLVGTGYYEQYF	TGTGCCAGCAGCTTAGTCGGGACAGGGTACTACGAGCAGTACTTC
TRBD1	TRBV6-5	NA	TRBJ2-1	CATTPWTGGKNEQFF	TGTGCCACAACTCCTTGGACAGGGGGCAAGAATGAGCAGTTCTTC
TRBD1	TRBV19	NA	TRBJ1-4	CASSIGDRTNEKLFF	TGTGCCAGTAGTATTGGGGACAGAACTAATGAAAAACTGTTTTTT
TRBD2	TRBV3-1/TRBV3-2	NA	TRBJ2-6	CASSLISGRAGANVLTF	TGTGCCAGCAGCCTTATTAGCGGGAGGGCTGGGGCCAACGTCCTGACTTTC
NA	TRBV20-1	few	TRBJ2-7	CSASPAQGNSYEQYF	TGCAGTGCTAGTCCGGCTCAGGGAAATTCCTACGAGCAGTACTTC
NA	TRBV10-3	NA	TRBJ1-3	CAISESGSGGNTIYF	TGTGCCATCAGTGAGTCTGGGTCAGGTGGAAACACCATATATTTT
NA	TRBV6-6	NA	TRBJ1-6	CASSGDYNSPLHF	TGTGCCAGCAGCGGGGATTATAATTCACCCCTCCACTTT
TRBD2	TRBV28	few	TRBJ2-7	CASSLLAGGSSYEQYF	TGTGCCAGCAGTTTACTAGCGGGAGGTAGCTCCTACGAGCAGTACTTC
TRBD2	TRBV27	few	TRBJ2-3	CASSALLAGGSDTQYF	TGTGCCAGCAGTGCCTTACTAGCGGGGGGCTCCGATACGCAGTATTTT
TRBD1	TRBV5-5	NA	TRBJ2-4	CASSLSLGGSIQYF	TGTGCCAGCAGCTTGTCGTTAGGGGGCAGCATTCAGTACTTC
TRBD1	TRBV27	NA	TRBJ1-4	CASRNRGGLANEKLFF	TGTGCCAGCAGAAACAGGGGGGGATTGGCTAATGAAAAACTGTTTTTT
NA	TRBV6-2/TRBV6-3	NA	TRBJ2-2	CASSYRENTGELFF	TGTGCCAGCAGTTACAGAGAGAACACCGGGGAGCTGTTTTTT
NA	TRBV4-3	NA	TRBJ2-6	CASSQDSGEPGANVLTF	TGCGCCAGCAGCCAAGACAGTGGTGAACCTGGGGCCAACGTCCTGACTTTC
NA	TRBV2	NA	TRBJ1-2	CASSVAYRAGYTF	TGTGCCAGCAGTGTGGCCTACAGGGCTGGCTACACCTTC
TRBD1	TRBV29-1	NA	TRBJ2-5	CSVGQGGEETQYF	TGCAGCGTCGGACAGGGAGGAGAAGAGACCCAGTACTTC
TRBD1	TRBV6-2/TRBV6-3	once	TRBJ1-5	CASSDPGGGQPQHF	TGTGCCAGCAGTGACCCAGGGGGCGGTCAGCCCCAGCATTTT
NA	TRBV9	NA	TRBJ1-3	CASSVGSGLSGNTIYF	TGTGCCAGCAGCGTAGGTTCAGGGCTCTCTGGAAACACCATATATTTT
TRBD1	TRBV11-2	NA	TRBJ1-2	CASSLDGWTGADYGYTF	TGTGCCAGCAGCTTAGATGGTTGGACAGGGGCAGACTATGGCTACACCTTC
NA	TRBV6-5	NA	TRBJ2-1	CASSSSGSSEQFF	TGTGCCAGCAGTAGTTCAGGGTCCAGTGAGCAGTTCTTC
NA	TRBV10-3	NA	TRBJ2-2	CAISASGQGGGELFF	TGTGCCATCAGTGCAAGCGGCCAGGGGGGCGGGGAGCTGTTTTTT
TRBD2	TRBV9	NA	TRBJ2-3	CASSLRTSSDTQYF	TGTGCCAGCAGCTTAAGGACTAGCTCAGATACGCAGTATTTT
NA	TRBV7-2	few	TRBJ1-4	CASSLGGPNEKLFF	TGTGCCAGCAGCTTAGGGGGGCCTAATGAAAAACTGTTTTTT
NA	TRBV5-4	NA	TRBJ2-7	CASSFGPGQYEQYF	TGTGCCAGCAGCTTTGGTCCAGGCCAATACGAGCAGTACTTC
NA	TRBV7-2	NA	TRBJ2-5	CASSLVGGGTPPQETQYF	TGTGCCAGCAGCTTAGTAGGCGGCGGAACTCCACCCCAAGAGACCCAGTACTTC
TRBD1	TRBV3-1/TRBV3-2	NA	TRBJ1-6	CASSQGTGKPLHF	TGTGCCAGCAGCCAGGGGACAGGTAAACCCCTCCACTTT
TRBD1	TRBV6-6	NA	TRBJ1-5	CASSYRGQGGDQPQHF	TGTGCCAGCAGTTATAGGGGACAGGGGGGAGATCAGCCCCAGCATTTT
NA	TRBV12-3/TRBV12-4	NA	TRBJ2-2	CASSFGGKGELFF	TGTGCCAGCAGTTTTGGAGGGAAAGGGGAGCTGTTTTTT
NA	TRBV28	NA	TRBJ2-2	CASSLGPLTNTGELFF	TGTGCCAGCAGTTTGGGCCCCCTGACAAACACCGGGGAGCTGTTTTTT
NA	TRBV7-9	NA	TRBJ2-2	CASRQATHNTGELFF	TGTGCCAGCAGGCAAGCCACCCATAACACCGGGGAGCTGTTTTTT
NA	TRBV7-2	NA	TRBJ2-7	CASSSSSSYEQYF	TGTGCCAGCAGCTCCTCGAGCTCCTACGAGCAGTACTTC
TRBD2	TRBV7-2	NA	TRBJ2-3	CASSLAVVAGVRGDTQYF	TGTGCCAGCAGCTTAGCGGTGGTAGCGGGGGTCCGAGGGGATACGCAGTATTTT
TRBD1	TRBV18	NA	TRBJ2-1	CASSPDRENYNEQFF	TGTGCCAGCTCACCAGACAGGGAGAACTACAATGAGCAGTTCTTC
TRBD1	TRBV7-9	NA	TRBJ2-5	CASRQGTGETQYF	TGTGCCAGCCGACAGGGGACGGGGGAGACCCAGTACTTC
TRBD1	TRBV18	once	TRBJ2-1	CASSPRDRVDNEQFF	TGTGCCAGCTCACCACGGGACAGGGTGGACAATGAGCAGTTCTTC